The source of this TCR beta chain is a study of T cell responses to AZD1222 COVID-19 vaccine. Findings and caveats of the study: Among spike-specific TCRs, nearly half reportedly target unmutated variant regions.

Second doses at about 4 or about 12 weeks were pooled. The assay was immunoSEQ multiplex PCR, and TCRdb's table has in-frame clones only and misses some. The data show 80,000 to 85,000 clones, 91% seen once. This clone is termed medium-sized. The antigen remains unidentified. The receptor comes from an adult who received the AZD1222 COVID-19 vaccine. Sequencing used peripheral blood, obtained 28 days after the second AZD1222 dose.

This CDR3 is CASRSTSGRGNEQFF. Written as DNA, the CDR3 is TGTGCCAGCAGAAGCACTAGCGGGAGAGGCAATGAGCAGTTCTTC. The chain carries TRBV7-8 and TRBJ2-1; TRBD2 agrees at 11 bases. The V and J ends lost 6 bases and 6 bases, in that order; junction bases with no gene match: 7. CDR1 is SGHVS, CDR2 FQNEAQ, per germline. The CDR3 covers 15 residues. The entire variable domain, with the rest obtained from reference TRBV7-8 and TRBJ2-1, is as follows: GAGVSQSPRYKVAKRGQDVALRCDPISGHVSLFWYQQALGQGPEFLTYFQNEAQLDKSGLPSDRFFAERPEGSVSTLKIQRTQQEDSAVYLCASRSTSGRGNEQFFGPGTRLTVL.